These 18 T cell receptor beta chains were all obtained from the same sample, sequenced in a study of CD8 T cells in ankylosing spondylitis. Study conclusions and caveats: Roughly eight highly homologous variants made up a TCR beta motif that seemed to typify ankylosing spondylitis blood.

One entry per CDR3 protein results from TCRdb running MiXCR on the 5' RACE reads. The sample lists about 400,000 distinct CDR3 sequences, approximately 20% occurring once. No antigen has been identified for these receptors. The sequenced material came from blood, either unsorted or a sorted T cell fraction (not recorded which). These receptors all stem from a male donor with ankylosing spondylitis.

This clonotype came up many times. V is TRBV29-1 and J is TRBJ2-7, with a tentative D call TRBD1 (6 bases). The ends were cut back, 6 bases at V and 3 bases at J, with 15 bases in the middle. Germline values: CDR1 SQVTM, CDR2 ANQGSEA. The CDR3 is 13 amino acids. The CDR3 DNA reads as TGCAGCGTGGAACAGGGAAGTTACTACGAGCAGTACTTC. It codes for CSVEQGSYYEQYF.

V gene TRBV2 combines with J gene TRBJ1-5, with TRBD1 as a possible D gene (6 bases). From germline, CDR1 is SNHLY and CDR2 FYNNEI. CDR3 length equals 17 residues. The germline V and J ends were trimmed by 4 bases and 7 bases, with 23 bases remaining between them. CDR3 in amino acids: CASSADSTGASGQPQHF. As DNA, the CDR3 is TGTGCCAGCAGTGCTGACTCCACGGGGGCGAGTGGGCAGCCCCAGCATTTT.

V gene TRBV5-1 combines with J gene TRBJ2-3; 8 nucleotides align to TRBD2. Germline trimming cut 0 bases from V and 0 bases from J; bases unmatched to any gene: 9. The CDR3 contains 18 residues. Germline V lookup: CDR1 SGHRS, CDR2 YFSETQ. CDR3 residues: CASSLGVSGDSSTDTQYF. CDR3 in DNA: TGCGCCAGCAGCTTGGGTGTTAGCGGGGACTCTAGCACAGATACGCAGTATTTT.

The rearrangement joins TRBV7-8 to TRBJ2-7; D might be TRBD2 (5 bases). Germline lookup yields CDR1 SGHVS and CDR2 FQNEAQ. Trimming pared 0 bases from V and 3 bases from J, leaving 12 bases between. The CDR3 sequence is 15 residues long. The DNA for the CDR3 is TGTGCCAGCAGCTTAGCACTAGAACCTGGCTACGAGCAGTACTTC. Amino acid sequence: CASSLALEPGYEQYF. Full variable domain (remainder filled in from reference TRBV7-8 and TRBJ2-7): GAGVSQSPRYKVAKRGQDVALRCDPISGHVSLFWYQQALGQGPEFLTYFQNEAQLDKSGLPSDRFFAERPEGSVSTLKIQRTQQEDSAVYLCASSLALEPGYEQYFGPGTRLTVT.

V usage is TRBV3-1 and J usage is TRBJ1-1, with D possibly being TRBD1 (5 bases). Trimming took off 1 base at V and 9 bases at J, with 24 bases between the two ends. The CDR3 length is 17 residues. The germline V gene encodes CDR1 LGHDT and CDR2 YNNKEL (reference sequence). The CDR3 nucleotides read TGTGCCAGCAGCCAAGCATTGGGGGGTTCGGGGTCGGCGAAAGCTTTCTTT. Its protein is CASSQALGGSGSAKAFF.

This clonotype was observed a handful of times. The rearrangement uses TRBV18 and TRBJ2-1; 12 positions match TRBD1. V gave up 5 bases and J gave up 6 bases; unmatched junction bases: 11. Germline V gene lookup returns CDR1 KGHSH and CDR2 LQKENI. This CDR3 contains 17 residues. Here the CDR3 DNA reads TGTGCCAGCTCAGAACCGGGACAGGGGGCTGGGGGCAATGAGCAGTTCTTC. This codes for CASSEPGQGAGGNEQFF.

This chain connects TRBV21-1 to TRBJ2-1; the table's TRBD1 call for D was not verified on the DNA. TRBV21-1 is noted as a pseudogene. This CDR3 is built from 17 residues. CDR3 amino acids: CAGGGRTSMESYNEQFF. The CDR3 bases are TGTGCCGGGGGGGGACGGACCAGTATGGAATCCTACAATGAGCAGTTCTTC.

This clonotype has only a few counts. The CDR3 here is CASSLFGASGRKNIQYF. The DNA of the CDR3 is TGTGCCAGCAGTTTATTCGGAGCTTCTGGCCGCAAAAACATTCAGTACTTC. The chain joins TRBV28 to TRBJ2-4; no firm D call. This CDR3 comprises 17 residues. Trimming removed 1 base at V and 3 bases at J, with 16 bases between. The germline gives CDR1 MDHEN, CDR2 SYDVKM.

This clonotype came up a few times. This sequence joins TRBV29-1 and TRBJ1-5; D perhaps matches TRBD1 (5 bases). Germline values: CDR1 SQVTM, CDR2 ANQGSEA. This CDR3 spans 12 amino acids. V was cut by 7 bases and J by 5 bases, with 12 bases left in between. The CDR3 loop is CSAGQLDQPQHF. DNA of the CDR3: TGCAGCGCCGGACAATTGGATCAGCCCCAGCATTTT.

This chain uses TRBV7-6 with TRBJ1-1, with a tentative D call TRBD1 (5 bases). The CDR3 sequence is 16 residues long. Trimming removed 1 base from V and 5 bases from J, with 17 bases in between. Germline assignment: CDR1 SGHVS and CDR2 FNYEAQ. DNA for the CDR3: TGTGCCAGCAGCTTAGGGCTGGACACGGATCGAACTGAAGCTTTCTTT. Residues: CASSLGLDTDRTEAFF. The entire variable domain, with the rest obtained from reference TRBV7-6 and TRBJ1-1, is as follows: GAGVSQSPRYKVTKRGQDVALRCDPISGHVSLYWYRQALGQGPEFLTYFNYEAQQDKSGLPNDRFSAERPEGSISTLTIQRTEQRDSAMYRCASSLGLDTDRTEAFFGQGTRLTVV.

The CDR3: CASSPRADREELFF. As DNA, the CDR3 is TGTGCCAGCAGCCCCCGTGCGGACAGGGAGGAGCTGTTTTTT. The gene calls are TRBV12-3 or TRBV12-4 and TRBJ2-2; 8 bases agree with TRBD1. This CDR3 region has 14 residues. The trim removed 6 bases at V and 10 bases at J, leaving 10 bases unmatched.

The chain is built from TRBV20-1 and TRBJ2-1; no clear D. Germline lookup yields CDR1 DFQATT and CDR2 SNEGSKA (reference sequence). The CDR3 has 12 amino acids. CDR3 in DNA: TGCAGCTTCGCCCCCTCGGGCGGTGAGCAGTTCTTC. Amino acid sequence: CSFAPSGGEQFF.

A remark on this clonotype: One junction end does not reproduce the germline sequence, and a read error may be involved. The chain is built from TRBV3-1 and TRBJ1-5; D gene ambiguous. CDR1 is LGHDT, CDR2 YNNKEL, per germline (reference sequence). The length of the CDR3 is 15 residues. The CDR3 DNA reads as TGTGCCAGCAGCCAAGATTCCCCGGCCGGTCAGCCCCAGCAATTT. Translation gives CASSQDSPAGQPQQF.

This chain uses TRBV5-1 with TRBJ2-3; 9 nucleotides line up with TRBD2. The CDR3 spans 16 residues. With V trimmed by 4 bases and J by 2 bases, 8 bases remained unmatched. In germline, CDR1 is SGHRS, CDR2 YFSETQ. DNA of the CDR3: TGCGCCAGCAGCCCGGCCGGGACTAGCCTCACAGATACGCAGTATTTT. This gives the protein CASSPAGTSLTDTQYF.

The J gene is TRBJ2-1, the V gene TRBV20-1; 11 positions match TRBD2. The CDR3 covers 15 residues. V lost 6 bases to trimming and J lost 5 bases; unmatched junction nucleotides: 9. CDR1 is DFQATT and CDR2 is SNEGSKA in the germline V gene (reference sequence). The CDR3: CSAQSPTSGNNEQFF. CDR3 DNA sequence: TGCAGTGCGCAGAGCCCGACTAGCGGGAACAATGAGCAGTTCTTC.

The sample holds a few counts of this clonotype. The V call is TRBV29-1, the J call TRBJ2-5, with 9 bases fitting TRBD1. The germline V gene encodes CDR1 SQVTM and CDR2 ANQGSEA. This CDR3 comprises 13 residues. With 6 bases clipped from V and 2 bases from J, the junction kept 4 bases outside the gene matches. The CDR3 region is CSVDRGSQETQYF. The CDR3, as DNA: TGCAGCGTAGACAGGGGGTCACAAGAGACCCAGTACTTC.

The chain joins TRBV25-1 to TRBJ2-7; 10 nucleotides line up with TRBD1. Germline V CDR1 and CDR2: MGHDK, SYGVNS. V shed 4 bases, J shed 0 bases, and the junction held 6 bases outside the gene matches. The CDR3 extends over 16 amino acids. CDR3 in DNA: TGTGCCAGCAGTGCCGCCGGGACAGGGGTCTCCTACGAGCAGTACTTC. Protein: CASSAAGTGVSYEQYF.

V is TRBV5-1 and J is TRBJ2-2; 7 bases line up with TRBD1. The germline gives CDR1 SGHRS, CDR2 YFSETQ. The CDR3 has 16 residues. With 4 bases clipped from V and 4 bases from J, the junction kept 10 bases outside the gene matches. The CDR3 sequence: CASSPGTGARTGELFF. The CDR3 nucleotides read TGCGCCAGCAGCCCGGGCACAGGGGCACGCACCGGGGAGCTGTTTTTT.